This T cell receptor (beta chain) was documented in a study of shared clonotypes between healthy human individuals. Study in general: With ages of 18 to 49, the donors were two women and three men.

V dropped 2 bases and J dropped 2 bases, with 8 bases sitting between them. The V gene's germline CDR1 is SGHTS and CDR2 YDEGEE. The CDR3 has 14 residues. There were no recent acute infections or vaccinations among the donors, who were healthy HIV-negative adults. The split of CD4+ cells yielded CD45RA+ naive and CD45RA-negative memory subsets. Over several immunoSEQ plates, each subset's genomic DNA was distributed in even portions. The assay was immunoSEQ multiplex PCR, and TCRdb's table has in-frame clones only and misses some. This sample has about 520,000 clones, with about 96% found just once. In this sample, this clone turned up once.

What was sequenced was naive CD4+ T cells sorted from blood. Subset specified: CD45RA+ positively selected. The chain carries TRBV5-8 and TRBJ2-1, with a possible D match to TRBD2 (5 bases). This receptor was identified in a woman aged 25 to 39 in good health. This CDR3 reads CASSFSGTYNEQFF. The CDR3 DNA is TGTGCCAGCAGCTTCTCCGGGACCTACAATGAGCAGTTCTTC.